The next 32 T cell receptor beta chains were all read from a single sample in a study of CD8+ T cells in alopecia areata. The treatment is: oral pan-JAK inhibitor, 5-10 mg twice daily. cDNA prepared by RNA extraction and subsequent reverse transcription served as the template for sequencing. Assay: immunoSEQ multiplex PCR; the TCRdb copy retains only in-frame clones and omits some. The data contain roughly 99,000 clones, about 83% of them singletons. Sample: CD8+ T cells sorted from blood, taken at week 24, from a patient treated with tofacitinib. The receptors here all came from a human donor with alopecia areata.

Regarding this clone: The junction departs from germline at one end; a sequencing error may be responsible. The CDR3 loop is CASSPSNVRGTTDTQYF. In DNA, the CDR3 is TGTGCTAGCAGCCCCTCCAACGTCAGGGGAACGACAGATACGCAGTATTTT. The chain recombines TRBV7-7 with TRBJ2-3; a weak D match, TRBD1 (6 bases). This CDR3 is built from 17 residues. Per the germline V gene, CDR1 is SSHAT and CDR2 is FNYEAQ (reference sequence).

This clone was observed a handful of times. CDR3 sequence (DNA): TGTGCCAGCAGTTACTCGGGTAGCCGCGAGCAGTACTTC. As protein: CASSYSGSREQYF. The genes are TRBV6-5 and TRBJ2-7; D not certain. From germline, CDR1 is MNHEY and CDR2 SVGAGI. With 0 bases removed from V and 6 bases from J, the gap between germline ends came to 9 bases. The CDR3 has 13 amino acids.

V usage is TRBV4-3 and J usage is TRBJ2-5, with TRBD2 matching over 14 bases. This CDR3 comprises 16 residues. V lost 0 bases and J lost 5; bases outside the gene matches: 2. Germline CDR1 LGHNA, CDR2 YSLEER. The CDR3 DNA follows: TGCGCCAGCAGCCAAGATGGGACTAGCGGGGGTGAGACCCAGTACTTC. This gives the protein CASSQDGTSGGETQYF.

This chain connects TRBV19 to TRBJ2-2, with D perhaps TRBD2 (6 bases). V shed 6 bases and J shed 4 bases, with 9 bases lying between them. Germline V gene lookup returns CDR1 LNHDA and CDR2 SQIVND (reference sequence). This CDR3 region has 13 residues. The CDR3 here is CASRTRATGELFF. The CDR3 bases are TGTGCCAGTAGGACTAGGGCCACCGGGGAGCTGTTTTTT. The full variable domain, its missing parts supplied by reference TRBV19 and TRBJ2-2, is DGGITQSPKYLFRKEGQNVTLSCEQNLNHDAMYWYRQDPGQGLRLIYYSQIVNDFQKGDIAEGYSVSREKKESFPLTVTSAQKNPTAFYLCASRTRATGELFFGEGSRLTVL.

The chain is built from TRBV7-2 and TRBJ2-2; D gene unclear. CDR1 SGHTA and CDR2 FQGNSA come from the germline V gene. The ends were cut back, 5 bases at V and 1 base at J, with 5 bases in the middle. The CDR3 is 13 residues long. CDR3 loop: CASSPGNTGELFF. For the CDR3, the DNA is TGTGCCAGCAGCCCCGGGAACACCGGGGAGCTGTTTTTT. The variable domain in full, completed from reference TRBV7-2 and TRBJ2-2, reads GAGVSQSPSNKVTEKGKDVELRCDPISGHTALYWYRQSLGQGLEFLIYFQGNSAPDKSGLPSDRFSAERTGGSVSTLTIQRTQQEDSAVYLCASSPGNTGELFFGEGSRLTVL.

This sequence joins TRBV21-1 and TRBJ2-4. TRBV21-1 represents a pseudogene. The length of the CDR3 is 13 residues. This CDR3 reads CASSPVGKNIQYF. In DNA, the CDR3 is TGTGCCAGCAGCCCGGTAGGCAAAAACATTCAGTACTTC.

The V call is TRBV10-1, the J call TRBJ2-5; possible D gene TRBD1, 6 bases. The CDR3 consists of 12 residues. From germline, CDR1 is WNHNN and CDR2 SYGVQD (reference sequence). Trimming shortened V by 9 bases and J by 1 base, and 9 bases separated the two germline ends. CDR3 nucleotides: TGCGCCAGGACAGGCCTCCAAGAGACCCAGTACTTC. Encoded protein: CARTGLQETQYF.

V usage is TRBV7-9 and J usage is TRBJ2-7; D ambiguous. Per the germline V gene, CDR1 is SEHNR and CDR2 is FQNEAQ (reference sequence). V was pared by 4 bases and J by 2 bases, with 6 bases between. This CDR3 is 12 amino acids long. In DNA, the CDR3 is TGTGCCAGCAGCTACTCTACCTACGAGCAGTACTTC. As protein: CASSYSTYEQYF. The variable domain in full, completed from reference TRBV7-9 and TRBJ2-7, reads DTGVSQNPRHKITKRGQNVTFRCDPISEHNRLYWYRQTLGQGPEFLTYFQNEAQLEKSRLLSDRFSAERPKGSFSTLEIQRTEQGDSAMYLCASSYSTYEQYFGPGTRLTVT.

This clone appeared once. This sequence joins TRBV7-2 and TRBJ1-1; TRBD1 matches 11 bases. The germline V gene encodes CDR1 SGHTA and CDR2 FQGNSA. The CDR3 extends over 16 amino acids. Trimming removed 5 bases from V and 3 bases from J; junction bases left unmatched: 8. The CDR3 DNA is TGTGCCAGCAGCCCACCGGACAGGGGGCAGGACACTGAAGCTTTCTTT. Amino acid sequence: CASSPPDRGQDTEAFF.

The chain has TRBV6-5 and TRBJ2-7; possible D gene TRBD2, 5 bases. CDR3 length: 12 residues. V gave up 4 bases and J gave up 5 bases, with 9 bases separating them. In germline, CDR1 is MNHEY, CDR2 SVGAGI. As DNA, the CDR3 is TGTGCCAGCAGTTCCCGGGGAGACGAGCAGTACTTC. This encodes CASSSRGDEQYF.

The V and J genes are TRBV19 and TRBJ1-5, with D perhaps TRBD1 (6 bases). Per germline, CDR1 LNHDA and CDR2 SQIVND (reference sequence). The CDR3 is 15 residues long. Trimming pared 4 bases from V and 2 bases from J, leaving 12 bases between. The CDR3 region is CASSTTGTGNQPQHF. In DNA form, the CDR3 reads TGTGCCAGTAGTACTACAGGGACGGGCAATCAGCCCCAGCATTTT.

The V and J genes are TRBV7-9 and TRBJ1-1, with D possibly matching TRBD1 (5 bases). The CDR3 extends over 12 amino acids. The V end was cut by 5 bases, the J end by 7 bases, with 11 bases between. The germline V gene encodes CDR1 SEHNR and CDR2 FQNEAQ (reference sequence). CDR3 protein: CASSRDRDEAFF. CDR3 nucleotide sequence: TGTGCCAGCAGCCGAGACAGAGATGAAGCTTTCTTT.

This clone came up many times. Within the sample, other DNA sequences also encode this same CDR3. The J gene is TRBJ2-7, the V gene TRBV6-5; maybe TRBD2 (6 bases). Germline CDR1 is MNHEY and CDR2 is SVGAGI. The germline V and J ends were trimmed by 5 bases and 3 bases, with 14 bases remaining between them. The CDR3 is 14 amino acids. CDR3 region: CASSLAGGLYEQYF. For the CDR3, the DNA is TGTGCCAGCAGTCTAGCAGGAGGGCTCTACGAGCAGTACTTC.

V and J are TRBV2 and TRBJ1-1; 9 nucleotides line up with TRBD1. Unmatched junction bases numbered 15, after V lost 6 bases and J lost 4 bases. The CDR3 contains 17 residues. Germline V lookup: CDR1 SNHLY, CDR2 FYNNEI. In nucleotides, the CDR3 is TGTGCCAGCAGGCCCACAGGGGGCCGCCCTATTGTCACTGAAGCTTTCTTT. This translates into CASRPTGGRPIVTEAFF. The whole variable domain, filled in from reference TRBV2 and TRBJ1-1, reads EPEVTQTPSHQVTQMGQEVILRCVPISNHLYFYWYRQILGQKVEFLVSFYNNEISEKSEIFDDQFSVERPDGSNFTLKIRSTKLEDSAMYFCASRPTGGRPIVTEAFFGQGTRLTVV.

The gene calls are TRBV11-3 and TRBJ2-3; a weak D match, TRBD2 (5 bases). The CDR3 loop spans 13 amino acids. V was shortened by 8 bases and J by 0 bases, with 9 bases between the two germline ends. Per the germline V gene, CDR1 is SGHNT and CDR2 is YENEEA. CDR3 sequence: CASGEGSTDTQYF. CDR3 coding DNA: TGTGCCAGCGGCGAGGGTAGCACAGATACGCAGTATTTT.

V gene TRBV10-3 combines with J gene TRBJ2-5; 10 bases agree with TRBD2. J gave up 4 bases and V 6 bases, and 8 bases lay outside the gene matches. There are 15 residues in the CDR3. The germline gives CDR1 ENHRY, CDR2 SYGVKD. The CDR3 region is CAISHVLAGSETQYF. CDR3 nucleotide sequence: TGTGCCATCAGCCACGTACTAGCGGGGTCAGAGACCCAGTACTTC.

This clone has a single count. J is TRBJ2-2 and V is TRBV4-3; D possibly uses TRBD1 or TRBD2 (6 bases each). The CDR3 consists of 17 residues. Trimming left V 3 bases short and J 2 bases short, with 16 bases between. The germline V gene has CDR1 LGHNA and CDR2 YSLEER. The CDR3 spells CASSQDPGGPNTGELFF. The DNA of the CDR3 is TGCGCCAGCAGCCAGGATCCCGGGGGCCCTAACACCGGGGAGCTGTTTTTT.

The rearrangement uses TRBV6-6 and TRBJ2-1; TRBD1 matches 10 bases. V shed 8 bases and J 4 bases; nucleotides not matched to a gene: 11. The CDR3 spans 16 residues. Germline V gives CDR1 MNHNY, CDR2 SVGAGI (reference sequence). In DNA form, the CDR3 reads TGTGCCAGCTTCCCAACCCGGGACAGGGGTTACAATGAGCAGTTCTTC. Translated: CASFPTRDRGYNEQFF.

This clone was counted only a few times. The V gene is TRBV16, the J gene TRBJ1-6; no reliable D call. Germline loops: CDR1 KGHSY, CDR2 FQNENV. The CDR3 spans 13 residues. V was trimmed by 3 bases and J by 13 bases, leaving 13 bases between them. CDR3 sequence (DNA): TGTGCCAGCAGCCACGGTATAGGGAATCCCCTCCACTTT. It yields the protein CASSHGIGNPLHF.

The count of this clone is one. V is TRBV5-4 and J is TRBJ2-3; 12 bases align to TRBD2. The CDR3 is made up of 15 amino acids. The ends lost 3 bases at V and 8 bases at J; junction bases unmatched: 7. Germline-derived CDR1 and CDR2 are SGHNT and YYREEE (reference sequence). CDR3 amino acids: CASSWASGGAGTQYF. Here the CDR3 DNA reads TGTGCCAGCAGCTGGGCTAGCGGGGGGGCTGGTACGCAGTATTTT.

V usage is TRBV5-6 and J usage is TRBJ2-5; tentatively, D is TRBD1 or TRBD2 (6 bases each). CDR1 and CDR2 from the germline V gene are SGHDT and YYEEEE. Trimming shortened V by 3 bases and J by 5 bases, and 14 bases separated the two germline ends. There are 14 residues in the CDR3. In DNA form, the CDR3 reads TGTGCCAGCAGCTCCTCAGGGGAGGTGGAGACCCAGTACTTC. This codes for CASSSSGEVETQYF. Full variable domain (outside the CDR3, taken from reference TRBV5-6 and TRBJ2-5): DAGVTQSPTHLIKTRGQQVTLRCSPKSGHDTVSWYQQALGQGPQFIFQYYEEEERQRGNFPDRFSGHQFPNYSSELNVNALLLGDSALYLCASSSSGEVETQYFGPGTRLLVL.

This rearrangement joins TRBV30 to TRBJ2-3, with 7 bases identical to TRBD1. Germline loops: CDR1 GTSNPN, CDR2 SVGIG (reference sequence). This CDR3 has 12 amino acids. V dropped 2 bases and J dropped 14; count of bases not matched to a gene: 10. This CDR3 is CAWSYRQGPSYF. CDR3 DNA: TGTGCCTGGAGTTACCGACAGGGCCCATCGTATTTT.

This clone showed up just a few times. The rearrangement joins TRBV6-6 to TRBJ1-4; D unclear. Looked up from germline, CDR1 is MNHNY and CDR2 is SVGAGI (reference sequence). V was clipped by 6 bases and J by 7 bases, with 15 bases between them. This CDR3 has 14 amino acids. CDR3 sequence reads: CASSNIPRVEKLFF. The CDR3 bases are TGTGCCAGCAGCAACATCCCCCGAGTTGAAAAACTGTTTTTT.

The CDR3 protein is CASSLFDPGAPLYTDTQYF. The CDR3 DNA is TGTGCCAGCAGCTTATTTGACCCGGGGGCGCCTTTATACACAGATACGCAGTATTTT. The J gene is TRBJ2-3, the V gene TRBV7-3, with D possibly called TRBD1 or TRBD2 (6 bases each). Germline CDR1 reads SGHTA; CDR2 reads FQGTGA. With 2 bases removed from V and 2 bases from J, the gap between germline ends came to 23 bases. This CDR3 contains 19 residues. Filled out from reference TRBV7-3 and TRBJ2-3, the complete variable domain reads GAGVSQTPSNKVTEKGKYVELRCDPISGHTALYWYRQSLGQGPEFLIYFQGTGAADDSGLPNDRFFAVRPEGSVSTLKIQRTERGDSAVYLCASSLFDPGAPLYTDTQYFGPGTRLTVL.

In this sample, this clone turned up once. The J gene is TRBJ2-7, the V gene TRBV19; 14 bases are shared with TRBD2. There are 15 residues in the CDR3. Trimming cost V 8 bases and J 3 bases; bases outside gene matches: 6. The germline V gene has CDR1 LNHDA and CDR2 SQIVND (reference sequence). The CDR3 region has the DNA TGTGCCAGTGGGACTAGCGGGGGTCCCCTCTACGAGCAGTACTTC. Its protein product is CASGTSGGPLYEQYF.

This clone has a single count. This rearrangement joins TRBV1 to TRBJ2-7; the table's D call of TRBD2 was not tested on the DNA. TRBV1 is flagged as a pseudogene. This CDR3 comprises 11 residues. The CDR3 DNA reads as TGCACCAGCACCCCCGGCTACGAGCAGTACTTC. Protein product: CTSTPGYEQYF.

This clone showed up just a few times. V and J are TRBV5-6 and TRBJ2-5; D is perhaps TRBD2 (5 bases). Trimming cost V 0 bases and J 3 bases, with 18 bases left between them. The germline V gene has CDR1 SGHDT and CDR2 YYEEEE. This CDR3 region has 17 residues. The CDR3 DNA sequence: TGTGCCAGCAGCTTGGAAGGAAGCGGACCCTCAAAAGAGACCCAGTACTTC. Its translation is CASSLEGSGPSKETQYF.

The CDR3 here is CASSEGKQGRQPQHF. Here the CDR3 DNA reads TGTGCCAGCAGTGAAGGAAAACAGGGCCGTCAGCCCCAGCATTTT. The chain recombines TRBV2 with TRBJ1-5; possible D gene TRBD1, 6 bases. The CDR3 consists of 15 residues. V lost 1 base to trimming and J lost 6 bases, with 13 bases between them. Per germline, CDR1 SNHLY and CDR2 FYNNEI.

CDR3: CASSSRAAPNTGELFF. CDR3 coding DNA: TGTGCCAGCAGTTCTAGGGCGGCCCCGAACACCGGGGAGCTGTTTTTT. J is TRBJ2-2 and V is TRBV27, with D uncertain. Looked up from germline, CDR1 is MNHEY and CDR2 is SMNVEV (reference sequence). CDR3 size: 16 residues. Trimming took 4 bases from V and 0 from J, leaving 12 bases between them.

The V call is TRBV4-3, the J call TRBJ2-5; D gene unclear. The CDR3 consists of 14 residues. Trimming cost V 4 bases and J 4 bases, with 13 bases left between them. Germline CDR1 is LGHNA and CDR2 is YSLEER. The CDR3 coding sequence is TGCGCCAGCAGCCCCAGGATGGAATCAGAGACCCAGTACTTC. It specifies CASSPRMESETQYF.

This clone was picked up one time. The chain links TRBV5-1 to TRBJ2-7; 7 nucleotides align to TRBD1. The CDR3 extends over 16 amino acids. V was pared by 0 bases and J by 2 bases, with 8 bases of the junction left unmatched. The germline V gene has CDR1 SGHRS and CDR2 YFSETQ. The CDR3 DNA is TGCGCCAGCAGCTTGGAGCCACAGGGGACCACCTACGAGCAGTACTTC. It specifies CASSLEPQGTTYEQYF.

The chain uses TRBV11-1 and TRBJ2-2; D is perhaps TRBD1 (7 bases). Germline-derived CDR1 and CDR2 are SGHAT and FQDESV (reference sequence). V gave up 3 bases and J gave up 1 base, with 12 bases separating them. The length of the CDR3 is 16 residues. The CDR3 here is CASSFRQGGNTGELFF. CDR3 sequence (DNA): TGTGCCAGCAGCTTTAGACAGGGAGGGAACACCGGGGAGCTGTTTTTT. The full variable domain, with the rest looked up from reference TRBV11-1 and TRBJ2-2, is EAEVAQSPRYKITEKSQAVAFWCDPISGHATLYWYRQILGQGPELLVQFQDESVVDDSQLPKDRFSAERLKGVDSTLKIQPAELGDSAMYLCASSFRQGGNTGELFFGEGSRLTVL.